This entry lists 7 T cell receptor beta chains sequenced from one sample in a study of Graves' ophthalmopathy and Graves' hyperthyroidism. CDR3 regions of TCR beta were amplified from RNA transcripts. A first-round RT-PCR used HTBI primers, followed by a second-round multiplex PCR. TCRdb reanalysed the multiplex PCR reads using MiXCR and keeps one entry per CDR3 protein. Of over a million distinct CDR3 sequences in the sample, less than 45% were seen once. What was sequenced was peripheral blood or thyroid tissue (not recorded which). The source of these receptors is an adult man with Graves' hyperthyroidism.

The chain recombines TRBV7-2 with TRBJ1-5, with D possibly matching TRBD1 (6 bases). The V gene's germline CDR1 is SGHTA and CDR2 FQGNSA. The V end lost 5 bases, the J end lost 6 bases, and 11 bases lay between the germline ends. This CDR3 has 13 residues. The CDR3 nucleotides are TGTGCCAGCAGCAACAGGGTCGGTCAGCCCCAGCATTTT. Translated, it gives CASSNRVGQPQHF.

In its sample, this clonotype was seen many times. V usage is TRBV29-1 and J usage is TRBJ1-1; no firm D call. V was cut by 5 bases and J by 0 bases, with 10 bases left in between. This CDR3 has 13 amino acids. Germline V CDR1 and CDR2: SQVTM, ANQGSEA. The CDR3 region has the DNA TGCAGCGTTTACCGGGGAGTGAACACTGAAGCTTTCTTT. It is translated as CSVYRGVNTEAFF.

Regarding this clonotype: A much larger clonotype is one base distant, so this may be a read error. The rearrangement joins TRBV29-1 to TRBJ2-2; D gene unclear. The CDR3 length is 14 residues. Between the trimmed V and J ends, which lost 2 bases and 1 base, there was a span of 8 bases. The germline gives CDR1 SQVTM, CDR2 ANQGSEA. CDR3 DNA: TGCAGCGTTGAATGGAGTCTGAACACCGGGGAGCTGTTTTTT. It specifies CSVEWSLNTGELFF.

The sample holds many counts of this clonotype. V is TRBV10-3 and J is TRBJ2-2; the D gene is possibly TRBD2 (6 bases). Looked up from germline, CDR1 is ENHRY and CDR2 is SYGVKD. V lost 8 bases and J 0 bases, leaving 10 bases between the germline ends. CDR3 size: 14 residues. CDR3 loop: CAIGEASNTGELFF. In DNA, the CDR3 is TGTGCCATCGGGGAGGCCTCGAACACCGGGGAGCTGTTTTTT.

This clonotype was detected many times. The CDR3, as DNA: TGCGCCAGCAGCTTGGGGGCAGACGATAGCAATCAGCCCCAGCATTTT. Protein product: CASSLGADDSNQPQHF. V gene TRBV5-1 combines with J gene TRBJ1-5; D remains ambiguous. The CDR3 is made up of 16 amino acids. V was shortened by 0 bases and J by 0 bases, with 10 bases between the two germline ends. Germline CDR1 SGHRS, CDR2 YFSETQ. Drawing the rest from reference TRBV5-1 and TRBJ1-5, the complete variable domain is KAGVTQTPRYLIKTRGQQVTLSCSPISGHRSVSWYQQTPGQGLQFLFEYFSETQRNKGNFPGRFSGRQFSNSRSEMNVSTLELGDSALYLCASSLGADDSNQPQHFGDGTRLSIL.

This clonotype was observed many times. The gene calls are TRBV4-3 and TRBJ2-7, with D hard to call. V was shortened by 0 bases and J by 7 bases, with 10 bases between the two germline ends. Germline loops: CDR1 LGHNA, CDR2 YSLEER. The CDR3 covers 13 residues. In nucleotides, the CDR3 is TGCGCCAGCAGCCAAGATGGAGACACAGAGCAGTACTTC. Amino acid sequence: CASSQDGDTEQYF.

This clonotype was observed once. This rearrangement joins TRBV7-9 to TRBJ2-5; D gene ambiguous. CDR1 is SEHNR and CDR2 is FQNEAQ in the germline V gene (reference sequence). Trimming pared 2 bases from V and 11 bases from J, leaving 9 bases between. This CDR3 region has 11 residues. CDR3 nucleotides: TGTGCCAGCAGCTTAACAAGAGTACAGTACTTC. Protein: CASSLTRVQYF.